Listed below are T cell receptor beta chains from one sample, sequenced in a study of blood T cells in healthy people across ages. TCRdb reanalysed the 5' RACE reads using MiXCR and keeps one entry per CDR3 protein. The data contain hundreds of thousands of distinct CDR3 sequences, less than 30% of them singletons. Sequencing was performed on blood. The receptor source for this set is a woman aged 70-85 years in good health. The CDR3 runs from the conserved cysteine through the conserved F or W. D genes are given only for firm matches. Part of the rows lack a size; the others show once, few, many or a class for expanded clones.

>TRBV7-2|TRBD1|TRBJ2-1|-
CASSQDRWSYNEQFF
TGTGCCAGCAGCCAGGACAGGTGGTCCTACAATGAGCAGTTCTTC
>TRBV20-1|TRBD1|TRBJ2-5|few
CSVNRGQGETQYF
TGCAGTGTCAACAGGGGGCAAGGAGAGACCCAGTACTTC
>TRBV12-3/TRBV12-4|-|TRBJ2-5|few
CASSFAGGGRETQYF
TGTGCCAGCAGTTTTGCTGGAGGAGGGCGAGAGACCCAGTACTTC
>TRBV6-1|TRBD2|TRBJ2-1|few
CASSGQRLAGYNEQFF
TGTGCCAGCAGTGGCCAAAGACTAGCGGGTTACAATGAGCAGTTCTTC
>TRBV7-7|-|TRBJ2-5|-
CASSSYGDGQETQYF
TGTGCTAGCAGCTCCTACGGGGACGGACAAGAGACCCAGTACTTC
>TRBV7-6|TRBD1|TRBJ2-7|-
CASSSRTGYYEQYF
TGTGCCAGCAGCTCCCGGACAGGGTACTACGAGCAGTACTTC
>TRBV29-1|TRBD1|TRBJ1-1|many
CSVDPRGPEAFF
TGCAGCGTTGACCCGAGGGGGCCTGAAGCTTTCTTT
>TRBV5-1|-|TRBJ1-2|few
CASSLDPGANYGYTF
TGCGCCAGCAGCTTGGACCCCGGAGCTAACTATGGCTACACCTTC
>TRBV20-1|-|TRBJ2-6|-
CSARNRVSGVNVLTF
TGCAGTGCTAGAAACAGGGTCTCCGGGGTCAACGTCCTGACTTTC
>TRBV20-1|TRBD1|TRBJ2-7|few
CSARDPYRGSIYEQYF
TGCAGTGCTAGAGATCCCTACAGGGGATCCATCTACGAGCAGTACTTC
>TRBV7-2|-|TRBJ2-7|-
CATGRAGYEQYF
TGTGCCACCGGCCGGGCGGGGTACGAGCAGTACTTC
>TRBV7-9|TRBD2|TRBJ2-5|few
CASLAGDGGTQYF
TGTGCCAGTCTAGCGGGAGACGGTGGGACCCAGTACTTC
>TRBV29-1|TRBD2|TRBJ2-3|-
CSAQPGLAGGPQDTQYF
TGCAGCGCCCAGCCGGGACTAGCGGGAGGGCCCCAAGATACGCAGTATTTT
>TRBV20-1|-|TRBJ2-1|-
CSARDYAHPRASSYNEQFF
TGCAGTGCTAGAGATTACGCACATCCACGAGCTAGCTCCTACAATGAGCAGTTCTTC
>TRBV6-6|-|TRBJ1-6|-
CASSYSKQGTLALHF
TGTGCCAGCAGTTACTCGAAACAGGGAACTCTGGCCCTCCACTTT
>TRBV20-1|-|TRBJ2-7|-
CSAPRAYFTTRSGEQYF
TGCAGTGCCCCCAGGGCCTACTTCACGACCCGGTCTGGCGAGCAGTACTTC
>TRBV20-1|TRBD1|TRBJ1-3|many
CSAPGQGATGNTIYF
TGCAGTGCTCCGGGACAGGGGGCAACTGGAAACACCATATATTTT
>TRBV28|-|TRBJ2-3|few
CAMMGRGLSTDTQYF
TGTGCCATGATGGGTCGCGGACTTAGCACAGATACGCAGTATTTT
>TRBV28|TRBD2|TRBJ2-2|few
CASSRGTSGRAGELFF
TGTGCCAGCAGTCGCGGGACTAGCGGGAGGGCCGGGGAGCTGTTTTTT
>TRBV27|-|TRBJ2-2|few
CASSSLGTANTGELFF
TGTGCCAGCAGCTCCCTCGGCACAGCGAACACCGGGGAGCTGTTTTTT
>TRBV20-1|TRBD2|TRBJ2-1|-
CSALPFRLAGDNEQFF
TGCAGTGCTCTGCCCTTCCGACTAGCGGGAGACAATGAGCAGTTCTTC
>TRBV6-2/TRBV6-3|TRBD1|TRBJ1-2|few
CASSYGWTGLGANYGYTF
TGTGCCAGCAGTTACGGGTGGACAGGGCTTGGAGCTAACTATGGCTACACCTTC
>TRBV7-2|TRBD2|TRBJ2-7|-
CASSPGLAGALEQYF
TGTGCCAGCAGCCCCGGACTAGCGGGAGCTTTGGAACAGTACTTC
>TRBV29-1|-|TRBJ1-2|few
CSVEDLGVVGYTF
TGCAGCGTTGAAGATCTTGGGGTGGTTGGCTACACCTTC
>TRBV28|-|TRBJ1-2|-
CASMRQAYGYTF
TGTGCCAGCATGCGACAGGCCTATGGCTACACCTTC
>TRBV3-1|-|TRBJ2-7|-
CASSQSWGKLHEQYF
TGTGCCAGCAGCCAAAGCTGGGGCAAACTTCACGAGCAGTACTTC
>TRBV6-5|-|TRBJ1-4|-
CASSYPNQGSPNEKLFF
TGTGCCAGCAGTTACCCCAATCAGGGCAGCCCTAATGAAAAACTGTTTTTT
>TRBV20-1|-|TRBJ1-5|-
CSAEGQGSQPQHF
TGCAGTGCTGAGGGTCAGGGGAGCCAGCCCCAGCATTTT
>TRBV11-2|-|TRBJ2-5|-
CASSLGGYSETQYF
TGTGCCAGCAGCTTAGGGGGGTATTCAGAGACCCAGTACTTC
>TRBV3-1|TRBD2|TRBJ2-5|few
CASSRRLAGAETQYF
TGTGCCAGCAGCCGCCGACTAGCGGGAGCAGAGACCCAGTACTTC
>TRBV5-4|-|TRBJ2-1|-
CASSPGQIYNEQFF
TGTGCCTCTTCCCCGGGGCAGATCTACAATGAGCAGTTCTTC
>TRBV12-3/TRBV12-4|TRBD2|TRBJ2-7|few
CASSPTSVPYEQYF
TGTGCCAGCAGTCCGACTAGCGTACCCTACGAGCAGTACTTC
>TRBV7-3|TRBD2|TRBJ2-7|few
CASSLETSGRAKTSDEQYF
TGTGCCAGCAGCTTAGAGACTAGCGGGAGGGCCAAGACCTCGGACGAGCAGTACTTC
>TRBV7-2|TRBD1|TRBJ1-1|-
CASSRTGRTEAFF
TGTGCCAGCAGCCGGACAGGGCGCACTGAAGCTTTCTTT
>TRBV12-3/TRBV12-4|-|TRBJ2-1|-
CASSLGGPPYNEQFF
TGTGCCAGCAGCCTAGGGGGGCCACCATACAATGAGCAGTTCTTC
>TRBV7-2|-|TRBJ2-3|few
CASSLGHADTQYF
TGTGCCAGCAGCCTCGGACACGCAGATACGCAGTATTTT
>TRBV10-1|-|TRBJ2-7|few
CASSHPRCWDREREQYF
TGCGCCAGCAGTCACCCAAGGTGTTGGGACCGAGAACGCGAGCAGTACTTC
>TRBV10-2|TRBD2|TRBJ2-1|few
CATLRTSLRDEQFF
TGCGCCACCCTCCGGACTAGCCTGAGGGATGAGCAGTTCTTC
>TRBV29-1|-|TRBJ2-1|-
CSVVGAASNEQFF
TGCAGCGTTGTGGGGGCGGCAAGCAACGAGCAGTTCTTC
>TRBV20-1|-|TRBJ2-3|-
CSASTAGDTQYF
TGCAGTGCTAGTACAGCGGGAGATACGCAGTATTTT
>TRBV7-3|-|TRBJ1-2|-
CASSLGSGGGYTF
TGTGCCAGCAGCCTAGGATCCGGTGGCGGCTACACCTTC
>TRBV29-1|-|TRBJ1-5|-
CSVAGNSNQPQHF
TGCAGCGTTGCGGGGAATAGCAATCAGCCCCAGCATTTT
>TRBV28|-|TRBJ2-5|-
CASSLLGGETQYF
TGTGCCAGCAGTTTACTAGGGGGTGAGACCCAGTACTTC
>TRBV29-1|-|TRBJ1-2|few
CSVFPDGYTF
TGCAGCGTTTTTCCAGATGGCTACACCTTC
>TRBV27|-|TRBJ1-5|-
CASSLFIPPPQHF
TGTGCCAGCAGTTTATTCATCCCTCCGCCCCAGCATTTT
>TRBV7-6|TRBD2|TRBJ2-7|-
CASSRGLAATYEQYF
TGTGCCAGCAGCCGAGGACTAGCGGCTACCTACGAGCAGTACTTC
>TRBV20-1|-|TRBJ2-1|-
CSPLASVYNEQFF
TGCAGTCCGTTGGCCAGCGTCTACAATGAGCAGTTCTTC
>TRBV20-1|TRBD2|TRBJ2-1|few
CSARSPGTSGHNEQFF
TGCAGTGCTAGATCGCCCGGGACTAGCGGGCACAATGAGCAGTTCTTC
>TRBV6-1|-|TRBJ1-5|-
CASTGTLNQPQHF
TGTGCCAGCACCGGGACACTGAATCAGCCCCAGCATTTT
>TRBV20-1|TRBD2|TRBJ2-1|few
CSAPTSGTYNEQFF
TGCAGTGCTCCGACTAGCGGTACCTACAATGAGCAGTTCTTC
>TRBV18|-|TRBJ1-4|few
CASSPRVTNEKLFF
TGTGCCAGCTCACCACGGGTCACTAATGAAAAACTGTTTTTT
>TRBV24-1|TRBD1|TRBJ1-4|once
CATSGGQGGHEKLFF
TGTGCCACCAGCGGCGGACAGGGAGGGCATGAAAAACTGTTTTTT
>TRBV7-9|-|TRBJ2-3|-
CASSSAIADTQYF
TGTGCCAGCAGCTCAGCGATCGCAGATACGCAGTATTTT
>TRBV20-1|TRBD2|TRBJ2-1|-
CSARKGTSSDEQFF
TGCAGTGCTAGAAAGGGGACTAGCTCGGATGAGCAGTTCTTC
>TRBV5-1|TRBD2|TRBJ2-1|few
CASSLVRGDHNEQFF
TGCGCCAGCAGCTTGGTTCGGGGGGACCACAATGAGCAGTTCTTC
>TRBV6-2/TRBV6-3|TRBD1|TRBJ2-2|-
CASSYPITGVTGELFF
TGTGCCAGCAGTTACCCGATAACAGGGGTCACCGGGGAGCTGTTTTTT
>TRBV25-1|TRBD1|TRBJ2-7|once
CASSPRTGQSEQYF
TGTGCCAGCAGTCCCCGGACAGGGCAAAGCGAGCAGTACTTC
>TRBV2|-|TRBJ2-7|few
CASSELGGPSYEQYF
TGTGCCAGCAGTGAATTGGGGGGACCGAGCTACGAGCAGTACTTC
>TRBV20-1|-|TRBJ2-1|-
CSARDGIGSYNEQFF
TGCAGTGCTAGAGACGGGATTGGCTCCTACAATGAGCAGTTCTTC